The 6 T cell receptor beta chains in this list originate from one sample, sequenced in a study of blood T cell repertoires in COVID-19. Sequencing used immunoSEQ multiplex PCR; TCRdb keeps in-frame clones, though not all of them. The profile shows roughly 200,000 clones, around nine tenths of them singletons. Sample: peripheral blood. The receptors stem from a young man with active or convalescent COVID-19.

In DNA, the CDR3 is TGTGCCATCAGCGACGGGACAGTCTATGGCTACACCTTC. Its translation: CAISDGTVYGYTF. This chain joins TRBV10-3 and TRBJ1-2; 7 bases align to TRBD1. Germline CDR1 is ENHRY and CDR2 is SYGVKD. The CDR3 loop spans 13 amino acids. Trimming cost V 6 bases and J 4 bases; bases outside gene matches: 5.

This chain connects TRBV9 to TRBJ1-3; the match to TRBD1 covers 9 bases. J gave up 3 bases and V 0 bases, and 16 bases lay outside the gene matches. Germline V gene lookup returns CDR1 SGDLS and CDR2 YYNGEE. The CDR3 length is 20 residues. CDR3 DNA: TGTGCCAGCAGCGTAGATTTGGGGGACAGGGTCGTTACTGATGGAAACACCATATATTTT. Its translation: CASSVDLGDRVVTDGNTIYF. Full variable domain (missing parts from reference TRBV9 and TRBJ1-3): DSGVTQTPKHLITATGQRVTLRCSPRSGDLSVYWYQQSLDQGLQFLIQYYNGEERAKGNILERFSAQQFPDLHSELNLSSLELGDSALYFCASSVDLGDRVVTDGNTIYFGEGSWLTVV.

The chain links TRBV7-3 to TRBJ2-3, with D perhaps matching TRBD2 (5 bases). The CDR3 has 15 residues. Germline V gene lookup returns CDR1 SGHTA and CDR2 FQGTGA. V lost 0 bases and J lost 6, with 13 bases in between. The CDR3 DNA reads as TGTGCCAGCAGCTTAACCCTAGCCCGAGGTGATACGCAGTATTTT. Translated: CASSLTLARGDTQYF.

The V gene is TRBV2, the J gene TRBJ2-3, with 8 nucleotides matching TRBD2. Trimming removed 1 base from V and 3 bases from J; junction bases left unmatched: 6. This CDR3 is 16 amino acids long. Per germline, CDR1 SNHLY and CDR2 FYNNEI. CDR3 region: CASSEGLAGETDTQYF. The DNA of the CDR3 is TGTGCCAGCAGTGAAGGGCTAGCGGGTGAAACAGATACGCAGTATTTT.

The chain uses TRBV28 and TRBJ2-5, with D hard to call. From germline, CDR1 is MDHEN and CDR2 SYDVKM. Trimming removed 5 bases at V and 0 bases at J, with 13 bases between. This CDR3 has 15 amino acids. The chain's CDR3 is CASSPPTSHQETQYF. In DNA form, the CDR3 reads TGTGCCAGCAGTCCCCCAACAAGTCACCAAGAGACCCAGTACTTC.

The chain links TRBV5-1 to TRBJ2-1, with TRBD2 matching 13 bases. V shed 3 bases, J shed 2 bases, and the junction held 2 bases outside the gene matches. Germline V gene lookup returns CDR1 SGHRS and CDR2 YFSETQ. This CDR3 region has 16 residues. The CDR3 protein is CASSWTSGSTYNEQFF. CDR3 DNA: TGCGCCAGCAGCTGGACTAGCGGGAGCACCTACAATGAGCAGTTCTTC.